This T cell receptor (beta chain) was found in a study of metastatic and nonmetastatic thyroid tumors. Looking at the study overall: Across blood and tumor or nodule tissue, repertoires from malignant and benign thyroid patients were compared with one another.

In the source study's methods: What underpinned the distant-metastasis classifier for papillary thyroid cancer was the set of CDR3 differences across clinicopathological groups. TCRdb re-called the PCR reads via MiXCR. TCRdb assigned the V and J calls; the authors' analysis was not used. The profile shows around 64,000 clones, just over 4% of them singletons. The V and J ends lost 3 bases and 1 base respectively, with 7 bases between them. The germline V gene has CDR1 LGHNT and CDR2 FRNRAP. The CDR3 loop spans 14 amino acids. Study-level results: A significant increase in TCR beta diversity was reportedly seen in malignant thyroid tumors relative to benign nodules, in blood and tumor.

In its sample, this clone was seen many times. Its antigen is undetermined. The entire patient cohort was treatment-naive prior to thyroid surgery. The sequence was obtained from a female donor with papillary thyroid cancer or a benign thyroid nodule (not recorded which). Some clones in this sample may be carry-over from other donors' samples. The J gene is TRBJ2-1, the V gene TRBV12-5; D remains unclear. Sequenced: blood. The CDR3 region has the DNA TGTGCTAGTGGTTTAGGTGTGTCCTACAATGAGCAGTTCTTC. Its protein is CASGLGVSYNEQFF. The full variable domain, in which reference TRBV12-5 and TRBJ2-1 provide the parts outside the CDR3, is DARVTQTPRHKVTEMGQEVTMRCQPILGHNTVFWYRQTMMQGLELLAYFRNRAPLDDSGMPKDRFSAEMPDATLATLKIQPSEPRDSAVYFCASGLGVSYNEQFFGPGTRLTVL.